These T cell receptor beta chains were read from a single sample in a study of T-cell memory formation after mild COVID-19. TCRdb used MiXCR to reprocess the 5' RACE reads, holding one entry per CDR3 protein. The table shows 500,000 to 650,000 distinct CDR3 sequences, with less than 25% occurring only once. Material for sequencing was PBMCs or a T cell subset sorted from them (not recorded which). The origin of the receptors is an adult woman who had mild COVID-19 (a few samples of this study predate the infection). Cell type and time point are not known. Both conserved end residues are part of each CDR3. A D gene is named only where the DNA matches it firmly. Only some rows state a clone size, as once, few, many or a class for expanded clones.

CDR3nt	CDR3aa	abundance	v_gene	j_gene	d_gene
TGCGCCAGCAGCCCGGGACAGGTTAATTCACCCCTCCACTTT	CASSPGQVNSPLHF	.	TRBV5-1	TRBJ1-6	TRBD1
TGTGCCAGCAGCTTACGGGGAATCGGTGGCTACACCTTC	CASSLRGIGGYTF	.	TRBV7-9	TRBJ1-2	.
TGTGCCAGCTCACCGGGACAGGGGGCGAGGGATACGCAGTATTTT	CASSPGQGARDTQYF	few	TRBV18	TRBJ2-3	TRBD1
TGTGCCAGCAGCCAGATCGACCGAGATAATTCACCCCTCCACTTT	CASSQIDRDNSPLHF	few	TRBV4-2	TRBJ1-6	.
TGCGCCAGCAGCCCGACAGTAGGTGGCGACGAGCAGTACTTC	CASSPTVGGDEQYF	few	TRBV5-1	TRBJ2-7	.
TGCGCCAGCAGCTTGGACAGTCACACCATATATTTT	CASSLDSHTIYF	.	TRBV5-1	TRBJ1-3	.
TGTGCCAGCAGCGAGCTAGCGGAGGGCGATACGCAGTATTTT	CASSELAEGDTQYF	once	TRBV7-8	TRBJ2-3	TRBD2
TGTGCCAGCAGTTCCCGAGGGCCGGGCTCCTATAATTCACCCCTCCACTTT	CASSSRGPGSYNSPLHF	.	TRBV27	TRBJ1-6	.
TGTGCCAGCAGCCCCCGCGGCCGGAGGGAGCAGTTCTTC	CASSPRGRREQFF	.	TRBV9	TRBJ2-1	.
TGTGCCAGCAGCGTATCTTACACCGGGGAGCTGTTTTTT	CASSVSYTGELFF	many	TRBV7-2	TRBJ2-2	.
TGTGCCAGCAGTTTAGCCGCGGCCGCGGGGTCCTACGAGCAGTACTTC	CASSLAAAAGSYEQYF	.	TRBV12-3/TRBV12-4	TRBJ2-7	.
TGTGCCAGCAGTCCGAAGGGACTAGCGGGAGGGCCCGTCAAGGGGACCCAGTACTTC	CASSPKGLAGGPVKGTQYF	few	TRBV2	TRBJ2-5	TRBD2
TGTGCCACCATAAGGATGATGGACACTGAAGCTTTCTTT	CATIRMMDTEAFF	.	TRBV28	TRBJ1-1	.
TGTGCCAGCAGTGACGGGACACGCTACTACACCTTC	CASSDGTRYYTF	.	TRBV6-4	TRBJ1-2	.
TGTGCCAGCAGCCCCGGGGGGGGTCAGGACGAGCAGTACTTC	CASSPGGGQDEQYF	few	TRBV7-8	TRBJ2-7	TRBD2
TGTGCCTGGAAAAGAGGAGACGGGGAGCTGTTTTTT	CAWKRGDGELFF	.	TRBV30	TRBJ2-2	.
TGTGCCAGCAGCCCTGATCTGGGGTCGGTTTACGAGCAGTACTTC	CASSPDLGSVYEQYF	.	TRBV7-3	TRBJ2-7	.
TGCAGTGCTAGAGATCCCCAGGGGCCGGAGAAGACCCAGTACTTC	CSARDPQGPEKTQYF	.	TRBV20-1	TRBJ2-5	.
TGTGCCAGCAGCTTGTCCGGGGGGAGGAGCTCCTACAATGAGCAGTTCTTC	CASSLSGGRSSYNEQFF	.	TRBV5-4	TRBJ2-1	TRBD2
TGTGCCACCAGCAGAGATACGGCGGAGATGTATGGCTACACCTTC	CATSRDTAEMYGYTF	many	TRBV15	TRBJ1-2	.
TGTGCCACCAGTGATTACAGAGCGGGAAACACAGATACGCAGTATTTT	CATSDYRAGNTDTQYF	.	TRBV24-1	TRBJ2-3	TRBD2
TGTGCCAGCAGCGTAGGGACAGGGAAGGCCTACGAGCAGTACTTC	CASSVGTGKAYEQYF	.	TRBV9	TRBJ2-7	TRBD1
TGTGCCATCAGGGCTAGCGGGGGGAACTACAATGAGCAGTTCTTC	CAIRASGGNYNEQFF	.	TRBV10-3	TRBJ2-1	TRBD2
TGTGCCAGCAGCCAAGATGATGGGAAGGGCACCGGGGAGCTGTTTTTT	CASSQDDGKGTGELFF	few	TRBV4-2	TRBJ2-2	.
TGTGCCAGCAGCTTAGAGGCAGGCCCGGTAGGCGAGCAGTACTTC	CASSLEAGPVGEQYF	few	TRBV7-2	TRBJ2-7	.
TGTGCCAGCAGGGCCTCGGGGGGCGGATATTTTCAGCCCCAGCATTTT	CASRASGGGYFQPQHF	few	TRBV27	TRBJ1-5	.
TGTGCCTGGAGTAGGACAGGGCTCCTTGGCTACACCTTC	CAWSRTGLLGYTF	.	TRBV30	TRBJ1-2	TRBD1
TGTGCCAGCAGCGCCAGGACAGGGAGGCAAGAGACCCAGTACTTC	CASSARTGRQETQYF	few	TRBV7-2	TRBJ2-5	TRBD1
TGTGCCAGCAGTCTCGGACTAGCGGGAGGTGAAGAGACCCAGTACTTC	CASSLGLAGGEETQYF	.	TRBV12-3/TRBV12-4	TRBJ2-5	TRBD2
TGTGCCAGCAGTGCTACAGGGGGCCGGGGGGAAGAGACCCAGTACTTC	CASSATGGRGEETQYF	few	TRBV12-3/TRBV12-4	TRBJ2-5	TRBD1
TGTGCCAGTAATTTAGGGGGGGTCTATGGCTACACCTTC	CASNLGGVYGYTF	.	TRBV19	TRBJ1-2	.
TGCAGCGTTGATCCGGACAACACAGATACGCAGTATTTT	CSVDPDNTDTQYF	.	TRBV29-1	TRBJ2-3	.
TGTGCCAGCAGCCAAAGGTTAACCGAGCAGTACTTC	CASSQRLTEQYF	few	TRBV7-2	TRBJ2-7	.
TGTGCCAGCAGTTACGGGGGAGGGTACACCTTC	CASSYGGGYTF	once	TRBV6-5	TRBJ1-2	.
TGTGCCAGCAGCTTACGAATAGCGGGGGGACTGTACAATGAGCAGTTCTTC	CASSLRIAGGLYNEQFF	few	TRBV11-2	TRBJ2-1	TRBD2
TGTGCCAGCAGCTTGGGGGTTAGCGGGGCCCCCCCGATTGGGACCCAGTACTTC	CASSLGVSGAPPIGTQYF	few	TRBV11-2	TRBJ2-5	TRBD2
TGTGCCAGCAGCGCTACGGGACTTACCGAGCAGTACTTC	CASSATGLTEQYF	.	TRBV7-3	TRBJ2-7	.
TGTGCCGTCTGGGGGGGGAGCAATCAGCCCCAGCATTTT	CAVWGGSNQPQHF	.	TRBV10-3	TRBJ1-5	.
TGTGCCAGCAGCCAATACAGGGGGCCTACAGTAGACACTGAAGCTTTCTTT	CASSQYRGPTVDTEAFF	.	TRBV3-1	TRBJ1-1	TRBD1
TGTGCCAGCAGCAAACTAGGGGGAGCATACACAGATACGCAGTATTTT	CASSKLGGAYTDTQYF	few	TRBV21-1	TRBJ2-3	.
TGTGCCATCAGCCAGGGAGGGGGTAACGAGCAGTACTTC	CAISQGGGNEQYF	.	TRBV10-3	TRBJ2-7	.
TGCGCCAGCAGCCGGGAGGCTCAGCCAGAGACCCAGTACTTC	CASSREAQPETQYF	few	TRBV4-1	TRBJ2-5	.
TGTGCCAGCGGCTTCCCGGGAGTGGACAATGAGCAGTTCTTC	CASGFPGVDNEQFF	few	TRBV6-5	TRBJ2-1	.
TGTGCCAGCAGCTTAATGGGGGATAGCTATGGCTACACCTTC	CASSLMGDSYGYTF	few	TRBV7-2	TRBJ1-2	.
TGTGCCAGCAGTCGCGAGCGGGGATACAACAATGAGCAGTTCTTC	CASSRERGYNNEQFF	.	TRBV12-3/TRBV12-4	TRBJ2-1	TRBD2
TGTGCCAGCAGCAGAAGGATCGCGGGCTCCTACGAGCAGTACTTC	CASSRRIAGSYEQYF	.	TRBV27	TRBJ2-7	.
TGTGCCAGCAGTTTCGCCCGGAAGGATACGCAGTATTTT	CASSFARKDTQYF	few	TRBV12-3/TRBV12-4	TRBJ2-3	.
TGTGCCAGCAGCCCGAGACAGGGGCAAGGGGCGGCCCAGTACTTC	CASSPRQGQGAAQYF	many	TRBV7-2	TRBJ2-5	TRBD1
TGTGCCAGCAGTTACAGGCACCATAGCAATCAGCCCCAGCATTTT	CASSYRHHSNQPQHF	.	TRBV6-2/TRBV6-3	TRBJ1-5	.
TGCAGTGCTACCCATGGGGACAGGGGATGGTTGGGCTACACCTTC	CSATHGDRGWLGYTF	.	TRBV20-1	TRBJ1-2	TRBD1
TGTGCCAGCAGTTCGGACAGGGCGAGGAACACTGAAGCTTTCTTT	CASSSDRARNTEAFF	.	TRBV6-5	TRBJ1-1	TRBD1
TGTGCCAGCAGCCAGGCCGTACCCCCCTACGAGCAGTACTTC	CASSQAVPPYEQYF	.	TRBV4-2	TRBJ2-7	.
TGTGCCAGCAGCTCCCGACAGGGTGGGCAGACCCAGCATTTT	CASSSRQGGQTQHF	.	TRBV7-6	TRBJ1-5	TRBD1
TGTGCCACCAGCCTCCGACTAGCTTCAAGCACAGATACGCAGTATTTT	CATSLRLASSTDTQYF	many	TRBV24-1	TRBJ2-3	TRBD2
TGTGCCAGCAGTCGTAGCGGAACCCCCTACGAGCAGTACTTC	CASSRSGTPYEQYF	.	TRBV2	TRBJ2-7	.
TGTGCCAGCAGCCTCTCAGGGTTGGCGCCGATCTATGGCTACACCTTC	CASSLSGLAPIYGYTF	once	TRBV7-2	TRBJ1-2	.